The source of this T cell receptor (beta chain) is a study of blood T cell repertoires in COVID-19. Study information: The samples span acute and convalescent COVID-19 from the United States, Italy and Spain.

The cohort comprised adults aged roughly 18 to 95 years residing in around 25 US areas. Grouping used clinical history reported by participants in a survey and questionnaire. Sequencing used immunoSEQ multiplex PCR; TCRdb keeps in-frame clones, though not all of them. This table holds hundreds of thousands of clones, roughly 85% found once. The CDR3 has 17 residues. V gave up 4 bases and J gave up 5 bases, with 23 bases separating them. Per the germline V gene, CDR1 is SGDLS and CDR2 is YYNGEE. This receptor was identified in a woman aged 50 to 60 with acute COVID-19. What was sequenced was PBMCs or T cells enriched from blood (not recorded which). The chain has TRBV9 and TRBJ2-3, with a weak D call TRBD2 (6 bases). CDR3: CASSSSRLVGLGDTQYF. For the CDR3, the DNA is TGTGCCAGCAGCTCCAGCCGACTAGTCGGACTGGGAGATACGCAGTATTTT.